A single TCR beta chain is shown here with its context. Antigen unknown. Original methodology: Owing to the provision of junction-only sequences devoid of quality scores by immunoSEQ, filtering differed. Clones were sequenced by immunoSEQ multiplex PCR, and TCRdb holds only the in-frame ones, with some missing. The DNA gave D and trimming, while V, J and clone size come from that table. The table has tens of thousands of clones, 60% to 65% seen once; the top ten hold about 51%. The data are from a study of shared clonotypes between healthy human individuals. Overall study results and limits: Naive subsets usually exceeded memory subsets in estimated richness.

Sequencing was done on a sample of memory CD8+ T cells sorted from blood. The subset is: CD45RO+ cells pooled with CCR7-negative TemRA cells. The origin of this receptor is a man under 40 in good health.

Written as DNA, the CDR3 is TGCGCCAGCAGCTTGACAGGGACCTACGCAGATACGCAGTATTTT. It codes for CASSLTGTYADTQYF. The chain employs TRBV5-1 and TRBJ2-3, with a possible D match to TRBD1 (6 bases). CDR3 length: 15 amino acids. V lost 1 base to trimming and J lost 4 bases, with 13 bases between them. Germline V CDR1 and CDR2: SGHRS, YFSETQ.